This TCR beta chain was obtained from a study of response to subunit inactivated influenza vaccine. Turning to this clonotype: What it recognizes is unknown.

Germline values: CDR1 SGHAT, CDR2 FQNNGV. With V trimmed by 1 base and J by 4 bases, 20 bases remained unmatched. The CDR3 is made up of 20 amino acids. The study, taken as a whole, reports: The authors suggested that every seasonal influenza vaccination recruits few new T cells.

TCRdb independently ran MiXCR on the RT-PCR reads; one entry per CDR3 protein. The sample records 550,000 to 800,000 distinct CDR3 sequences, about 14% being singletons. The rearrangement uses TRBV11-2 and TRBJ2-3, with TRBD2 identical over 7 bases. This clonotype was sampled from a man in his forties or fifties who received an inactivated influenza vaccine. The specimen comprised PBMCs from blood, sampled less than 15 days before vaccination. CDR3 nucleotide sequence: TGTGCCAGCAGCTTAGTTTCTGTGACTAGCTTTAACCTACCCGCAGATACGCAGTATTTT. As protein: CASSLVSVTSFNLPADTQYF.